This T cell receptor beta chain was sequenced in a study of Graves' ophthalmopathy and Graves' hyperthyroidism. Study conclusions and caveats: A majority of expanded thyroid clonotypes exceeding 0.001 frequency were likewise present in blood. Progression of ophthalmopathy was predicted by the model with 60% to 71% sensitivity and under 85% specificity.

In its sample, this clonotype was seen a few times. Antigen specificity is unknown. RNA transcripts provided the template for amplifying TCR beta CDR3 regions. First-round RT-PCR relied on HTBI primers, and a second-round multiplex PCR came next. TCRdb analysed the multiplex PCR reads with MiXCR anew, one entry per CDR3 protein. The sample lists about 740,000 distinct CDR3 sequences, approximately 40% occurring once. Moderate-to-severe activity, CAS ≥3, NOSPECS ≥4 and a duration under 3 months were seen in donors with ophthalmopathy. The V gene's germline CDR1 is SNHLY and CDR2 FYNNEI. V was pared by 5 bases and J by 1 base, with 14 bases between. The CDR3 has 15 residues.

The chain has TRBV2 and TRBJ1-1; D perhaps matches TRBD1 (5 bases). The clonotype comes from an adult man with Graves' ophthalmopathy. Sequencing used peripheral blood. CDR3 in DNA: TGTGCCAGCAGTTTATATGGGGGGAGGAACACTGAAGCTTTCTTT. This encodes CASSLYGGRNTEAFF.